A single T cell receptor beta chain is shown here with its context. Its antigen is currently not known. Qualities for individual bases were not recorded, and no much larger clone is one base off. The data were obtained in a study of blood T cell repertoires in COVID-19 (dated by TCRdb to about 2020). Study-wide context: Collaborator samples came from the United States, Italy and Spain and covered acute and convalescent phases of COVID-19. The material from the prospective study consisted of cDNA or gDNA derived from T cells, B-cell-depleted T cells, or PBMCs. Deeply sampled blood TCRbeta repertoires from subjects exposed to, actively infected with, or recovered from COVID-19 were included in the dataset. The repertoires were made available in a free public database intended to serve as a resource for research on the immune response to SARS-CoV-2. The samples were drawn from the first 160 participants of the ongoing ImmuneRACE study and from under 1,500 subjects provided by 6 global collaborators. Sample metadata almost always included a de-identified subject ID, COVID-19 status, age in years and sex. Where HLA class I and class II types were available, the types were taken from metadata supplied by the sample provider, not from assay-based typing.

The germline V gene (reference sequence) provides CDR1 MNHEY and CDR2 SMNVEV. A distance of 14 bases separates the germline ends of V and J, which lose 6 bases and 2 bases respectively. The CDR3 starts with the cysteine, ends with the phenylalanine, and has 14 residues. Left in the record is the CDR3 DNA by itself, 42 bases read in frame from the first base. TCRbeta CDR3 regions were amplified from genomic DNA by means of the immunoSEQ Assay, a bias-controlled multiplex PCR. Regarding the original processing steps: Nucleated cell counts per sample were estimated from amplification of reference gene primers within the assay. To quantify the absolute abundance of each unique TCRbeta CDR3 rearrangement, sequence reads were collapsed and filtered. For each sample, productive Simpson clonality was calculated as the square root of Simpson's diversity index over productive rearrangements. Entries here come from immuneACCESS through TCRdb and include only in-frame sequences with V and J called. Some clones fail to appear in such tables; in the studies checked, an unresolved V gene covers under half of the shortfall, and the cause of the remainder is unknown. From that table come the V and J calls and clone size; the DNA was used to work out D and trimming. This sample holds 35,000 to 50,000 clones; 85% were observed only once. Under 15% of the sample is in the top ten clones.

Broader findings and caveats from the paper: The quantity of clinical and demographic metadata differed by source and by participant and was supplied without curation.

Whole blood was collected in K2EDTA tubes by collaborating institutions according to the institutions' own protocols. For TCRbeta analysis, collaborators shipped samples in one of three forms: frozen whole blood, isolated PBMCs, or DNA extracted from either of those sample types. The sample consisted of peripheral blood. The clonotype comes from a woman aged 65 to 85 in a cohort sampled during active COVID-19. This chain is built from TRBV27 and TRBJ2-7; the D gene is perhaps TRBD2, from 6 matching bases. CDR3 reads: CASRTGLRPYEQYF. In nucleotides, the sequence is TGTGCCAGCAGGACGGGACTCCGGCCCTACGAGCAGTACTTC.